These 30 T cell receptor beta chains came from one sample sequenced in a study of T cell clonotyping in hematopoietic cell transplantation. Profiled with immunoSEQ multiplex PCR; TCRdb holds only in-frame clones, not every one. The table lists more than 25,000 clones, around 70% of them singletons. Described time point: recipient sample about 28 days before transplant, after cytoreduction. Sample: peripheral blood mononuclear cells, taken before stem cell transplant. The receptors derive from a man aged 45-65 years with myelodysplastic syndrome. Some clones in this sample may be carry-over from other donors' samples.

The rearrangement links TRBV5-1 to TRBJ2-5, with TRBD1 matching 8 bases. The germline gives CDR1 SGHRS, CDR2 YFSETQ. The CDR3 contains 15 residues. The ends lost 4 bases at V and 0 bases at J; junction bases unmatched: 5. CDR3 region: CASSDGTGYQETQYF. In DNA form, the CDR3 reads TGCGCCAGCAGCGATGGGACAGGCTACCAAGAGACCCAGTACTTC. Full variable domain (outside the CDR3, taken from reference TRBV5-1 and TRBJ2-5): KAGVTQTPRYLIKTRGQQVTLSCSPISGHRSVSWYQQTPGQGLQFLFEYFSETQRNKGNFPGRFSGRQFSNSRSEMNVSTLELGDSALYLCASSDGTGYQETQYFGPGTRLLVL.

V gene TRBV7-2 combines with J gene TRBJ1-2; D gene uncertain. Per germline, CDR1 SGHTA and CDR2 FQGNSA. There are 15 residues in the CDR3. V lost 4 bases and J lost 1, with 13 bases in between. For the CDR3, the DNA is TGTGCCAGCAGCTACCTGACGGGATTTAACTATGGCTACACCTTC. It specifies CASSYLTGFNYGYTF.

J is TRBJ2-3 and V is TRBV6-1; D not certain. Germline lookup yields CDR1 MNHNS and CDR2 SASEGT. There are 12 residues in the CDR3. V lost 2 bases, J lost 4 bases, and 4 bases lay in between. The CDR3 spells CASSEFSDTQYF. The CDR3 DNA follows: TGTGCCAGCAGTGAATTCTCAGATACGCAGTATTTT.

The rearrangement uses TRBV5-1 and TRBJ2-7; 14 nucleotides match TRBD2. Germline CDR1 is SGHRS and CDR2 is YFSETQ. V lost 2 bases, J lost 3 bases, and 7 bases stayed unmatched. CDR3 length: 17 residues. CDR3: CASSLTGTSGSSYEQYF. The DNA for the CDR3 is TGCGCCAGCAGCTTAACCGGGACTAGCGGGAGCAGCTACGAGCAGTACTTC.

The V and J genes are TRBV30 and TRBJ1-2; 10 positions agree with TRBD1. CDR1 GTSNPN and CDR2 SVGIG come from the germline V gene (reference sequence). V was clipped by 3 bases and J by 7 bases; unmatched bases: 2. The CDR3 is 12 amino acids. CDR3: CAWSRTGGGYTF. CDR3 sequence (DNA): TGTGCCTGGAGCCGGACAGGGGGTGGCTACACCTTC.

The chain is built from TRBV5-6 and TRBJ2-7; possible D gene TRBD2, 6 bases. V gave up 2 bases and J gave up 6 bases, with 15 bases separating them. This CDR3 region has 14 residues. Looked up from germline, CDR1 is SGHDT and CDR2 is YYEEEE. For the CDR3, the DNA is TGTGCCAGCAGCTTTGTGGGACTCCAGGCCGAGCAGTACTTC. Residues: CASSFVGLQAEQYF.

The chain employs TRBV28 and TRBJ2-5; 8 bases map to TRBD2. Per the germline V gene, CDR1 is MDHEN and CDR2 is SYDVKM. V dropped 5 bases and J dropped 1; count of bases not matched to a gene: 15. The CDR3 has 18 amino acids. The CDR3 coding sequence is TGTGCCAGCAGTGCCCCGGGGGGGAGTACTAGCGGCCAAGAGACCCAGTACTTC. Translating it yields CASSAPGGSTSGQETQYF.

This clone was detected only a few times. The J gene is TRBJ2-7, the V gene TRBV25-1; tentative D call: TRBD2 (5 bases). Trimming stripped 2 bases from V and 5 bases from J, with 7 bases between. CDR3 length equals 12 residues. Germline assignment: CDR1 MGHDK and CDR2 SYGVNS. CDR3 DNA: TGTGCCAGCAGTGAAGGGCGGGACGAGCAGTACTTC. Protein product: CASSEGRDEQYF.

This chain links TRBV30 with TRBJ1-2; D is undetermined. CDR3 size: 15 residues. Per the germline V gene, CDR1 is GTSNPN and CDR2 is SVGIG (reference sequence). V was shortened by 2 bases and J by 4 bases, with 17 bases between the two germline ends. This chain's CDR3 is CAWSSPRRTSYGYTF. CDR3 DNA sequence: TGTGCCTGGAGTTCCCCCAGGCGGACTAGCTATGGCTACACCTTC.

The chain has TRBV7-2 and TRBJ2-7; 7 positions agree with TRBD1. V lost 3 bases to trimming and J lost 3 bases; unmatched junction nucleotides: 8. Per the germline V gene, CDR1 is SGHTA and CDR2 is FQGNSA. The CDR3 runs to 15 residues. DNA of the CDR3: TGTGCCAGCAGCTTCTACAGGGGTGGCTTCTACGAGCAGTACTTC. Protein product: CASSFYRGGFYEQYF.

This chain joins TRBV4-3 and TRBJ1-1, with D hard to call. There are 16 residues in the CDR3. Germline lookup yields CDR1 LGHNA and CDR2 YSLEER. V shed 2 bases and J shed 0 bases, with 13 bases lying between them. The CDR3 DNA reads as TGCGCCAGCAGCCAATATGAGTATACCATGAACACTGAAGCTTTCTTT. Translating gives CASSQYEYTMNTEAFF.

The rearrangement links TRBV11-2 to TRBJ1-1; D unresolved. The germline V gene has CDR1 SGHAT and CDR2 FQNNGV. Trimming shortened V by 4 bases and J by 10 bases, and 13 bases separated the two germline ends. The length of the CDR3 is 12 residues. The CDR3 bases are TGTGCCAGCAGCTCAACCCAATTAGGAGCTTTCTTT. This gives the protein CASSSTQLGAFF.

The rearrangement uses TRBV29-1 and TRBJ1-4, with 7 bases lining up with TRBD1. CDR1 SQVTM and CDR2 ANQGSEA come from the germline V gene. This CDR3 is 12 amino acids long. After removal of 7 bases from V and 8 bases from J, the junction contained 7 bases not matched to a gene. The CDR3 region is CSALDRDEKLFF. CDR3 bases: TGCAGCGCTCTAGACAGGGACGAAAAACTGTTTTTT.

The CDR3 region is CASHRDSNQPQHF. For the CDR3, the DNA is TGTGCCAGCCACAGAGATAGCAATCAGCCCCAGCATTTT. The V gene is TRBV6-6, the J gene TRBJ1-5; D not certain. Germline V CDR1 and CDR2: MNHNY, SVGAGI (reference sequence). V lost 8 bases, J lost 0 bases, and 8 bases lay in between. This CDR3 has 13 residues.

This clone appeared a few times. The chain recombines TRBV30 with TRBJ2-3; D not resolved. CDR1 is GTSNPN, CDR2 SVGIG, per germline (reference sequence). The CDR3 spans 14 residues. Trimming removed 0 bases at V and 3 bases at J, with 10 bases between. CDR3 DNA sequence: TGTGCCTGGAGTGTAGGCGGAGAAACAGATACGCAGTATTTT. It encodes CAWSVGGETDTQYF.

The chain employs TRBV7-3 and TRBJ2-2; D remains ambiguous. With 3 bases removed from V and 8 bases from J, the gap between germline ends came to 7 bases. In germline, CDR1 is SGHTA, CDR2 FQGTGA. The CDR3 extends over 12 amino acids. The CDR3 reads CASSLGLGELFF. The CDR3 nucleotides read TGTGCCAGCAGCTTGGGTCTTGGGGAGCTGTTTTTT.

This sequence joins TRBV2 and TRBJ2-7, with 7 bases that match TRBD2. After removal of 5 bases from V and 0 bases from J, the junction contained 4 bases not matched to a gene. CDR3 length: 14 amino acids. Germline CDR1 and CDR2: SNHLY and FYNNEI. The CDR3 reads CASSPAGTSYEQYF. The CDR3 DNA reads TGTGCCAGCAGTCCAGCGGGAACCTCCTACGAGCAGTACTTC.

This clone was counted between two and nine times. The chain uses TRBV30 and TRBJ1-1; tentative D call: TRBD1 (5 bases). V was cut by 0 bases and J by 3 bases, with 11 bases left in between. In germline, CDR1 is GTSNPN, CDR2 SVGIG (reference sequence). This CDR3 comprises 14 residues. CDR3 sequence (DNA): TGTGCCTGGAGTGTAAGCCAGGGTTACACTGAAGCTTTCTTT. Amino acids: CAWSVSQGYTEAFF. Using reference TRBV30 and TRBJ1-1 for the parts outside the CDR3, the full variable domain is SQTIHQWPATLVQPVGSPLSLECTVEGTSNPNLYWYRQAAGRGLQLLFYSVGIGQISSEVPQNLSASRPQDRQFILSSKKLLLSDSGFYLCAWSVSQGYTEAFFGQGTRLTVV.

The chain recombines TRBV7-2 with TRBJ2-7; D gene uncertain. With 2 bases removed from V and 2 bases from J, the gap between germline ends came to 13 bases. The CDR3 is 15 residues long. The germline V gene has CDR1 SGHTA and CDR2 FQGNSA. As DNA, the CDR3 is TGTGCCAGCAGCTTATTAACGGCCTTTACCTACGAGCAGTACTTC. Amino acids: CASSLLTAFTYEQYF.

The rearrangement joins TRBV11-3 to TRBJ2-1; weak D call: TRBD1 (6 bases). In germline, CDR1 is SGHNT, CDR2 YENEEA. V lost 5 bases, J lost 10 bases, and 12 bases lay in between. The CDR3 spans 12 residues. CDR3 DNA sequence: TGTGCCAGCAGCAATAGGGGGAACGAGCAGTTCTTC. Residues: CASSNRGNEQFF.

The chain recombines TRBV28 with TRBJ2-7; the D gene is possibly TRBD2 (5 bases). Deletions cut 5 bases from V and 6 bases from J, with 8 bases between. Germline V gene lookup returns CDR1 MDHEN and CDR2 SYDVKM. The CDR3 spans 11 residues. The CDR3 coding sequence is TGTGCCAGCAGTACAACTAGCGAGCAGTACTTC. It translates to CASSTTSEQYF.

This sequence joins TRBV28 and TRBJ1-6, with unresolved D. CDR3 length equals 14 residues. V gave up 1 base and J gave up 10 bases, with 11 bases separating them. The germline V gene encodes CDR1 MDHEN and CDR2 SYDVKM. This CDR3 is CASSLLGIESPLHF. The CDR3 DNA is TGTGCCAGCAGTTTATTGGGAATAGAATCACCCCTCCACTTT.

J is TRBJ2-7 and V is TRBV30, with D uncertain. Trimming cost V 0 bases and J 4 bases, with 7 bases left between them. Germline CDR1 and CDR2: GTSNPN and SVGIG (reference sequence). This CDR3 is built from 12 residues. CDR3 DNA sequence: TGTGCCTGGAGTGTCACCGGGTACGAGCAGTACTTC. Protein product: CAWSVTGYEQYF.

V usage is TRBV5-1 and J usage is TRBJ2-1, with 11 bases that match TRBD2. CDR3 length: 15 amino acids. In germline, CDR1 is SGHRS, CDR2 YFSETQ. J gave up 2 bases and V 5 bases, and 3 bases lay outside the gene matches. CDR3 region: CASSFSGRAYNEQFF. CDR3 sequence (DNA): TGCGCCAGCAGTTTTAGCGGGAGGGCCTACAATGAGCAGTTCTTC.

In DNA, the CDR3 is TGTGCCAGCACAAAGACAGGGGCAAACTACGAGCAGTACTTC. It specifies CASTKTGANYEQYF. The chain links TRBV6-6 to TRBJ2-7; 8 bases fit TRBD1. Unmatched junction bases numbered 8, after V lost 7 bases and J lost 3 bases. This CDR3 region has 14 residues. Germline V gives CDR1 MNHNY, CDR2 SVGAGI (reference sequence).

The CDR3 DNA follows: TGCAGCGTTGCCCTCAGCGGGGGCACAGATACGCAGTATTTT. Its protein is CSVALSGGTDTQYF. The chain couples TRBV29-1 to TRBJ2-3; 7 bases fit TRBD2. Per germline, CDR1 SQVTM and CDR2 ANQGSEA. The CDR3 has 14 amino acids. Trimming took 4 bases from V and 1 from J; bases not matched to a gene: 5.

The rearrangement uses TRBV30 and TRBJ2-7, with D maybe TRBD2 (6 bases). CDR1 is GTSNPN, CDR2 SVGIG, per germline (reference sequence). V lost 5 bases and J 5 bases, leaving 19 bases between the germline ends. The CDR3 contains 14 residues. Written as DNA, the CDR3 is TGTGCCTGGGGGGGGACTTCTTCCCCCCACGAGCAGTACTTC. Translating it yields CAWGGTSSPHEQYF.

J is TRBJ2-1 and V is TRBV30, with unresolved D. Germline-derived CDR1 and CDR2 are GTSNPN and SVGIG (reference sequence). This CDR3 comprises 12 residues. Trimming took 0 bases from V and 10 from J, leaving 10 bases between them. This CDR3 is CAWSVLSSEQFF. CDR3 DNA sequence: TGTGCCTGGAGTGTACTCAGCAGCGAGCAGTTCTTC.

The CDR3 DNA is TGTGCCTGGAGTAGGGGACAGGGGGCGACGGCTTTCTTT. This gives the protein CAWSRGQGATAFF. The chain carries TRBV30 and TRBJ1-1, with TRBD1 identical over 12 bases. The CDR3 extends over 13 amino acids. The germline CDR1 and CDR2 sequences are GTSNPN and SVGIG (reference sequence). J gave up 11 bases and V 2 bases, and 6 bases lay outside the gene matches.

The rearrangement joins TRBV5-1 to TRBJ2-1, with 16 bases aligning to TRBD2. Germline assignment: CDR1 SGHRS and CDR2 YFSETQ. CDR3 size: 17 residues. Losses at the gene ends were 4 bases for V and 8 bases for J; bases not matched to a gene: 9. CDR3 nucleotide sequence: TGCGCCAGCAGCCCGGGGACTAGCGGGGGGGTTTTCCATGAGCAGTTCTTC. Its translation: CASSPGTSGGVFHEQFF.